The 31 T cell receptor beta chains below all came from one sample that was sequenced in a study of patients and donors after allogeneic stem cell transplantation. TCRdb processed the RT-PCR reads anew with MiXCR; each CDR3 protein has one entry. The sample holds some 150,000 distinct CDR3 sequences, about 40% seen once. Sequenced input: blood, either unsorted or a sorted T cell fraction (not recorded which). These receptors were taken from a human donor who was either an allogeneic HSCT recipient or a stem cell or donor lymphocyte infusion donor (not recorded which). It is not recorded whose cells these are; they may come from a transplant donor.

The chain has TRBV6-5 and TRBJ1-2; no clear D gene. Trimming removed 0 bases at V and 4 bases at J, with 9 bases between. This CDR3 has 14 residues. Germline values: CDR1 MNHEY, CDR2 SVGAGI. CDR3 DNA sequence: TGTGCCAGCAGTTACTCGACGGTTAGCTATGGCTACACCTTC. As protein: CASSYSTVSYGYTF.

Remarks on this clonotype: Relative to the germline gene, one junction end is altered; a read error may explain this. The V gene is TRBV10-3, the J gene TRBJ1-6, with TRBD1 as a possible D gene (5 bases). The CDR3 consists of 14 residues. From germline, CDR1 is ENHRY and CDR2 SYGVKD. Written as DNA, the CDR3 is TGTGCCATCAGTCAGGGAAGTAATAATTTACCCCTCCACTTT. This gives the protein CAISQGSNNLPLHF.

This sequence joins TRBV12-3 or TRBV12-4 and TRBJ2-3, with 9 bases matching TRBD1. This CDR3 has 16 residues. V was pared by 5 bases and J by 3 bases, with 9 bases of the junction left unmatched. CDR3 nucleotide sequence: TGTGCCAGCAGTGCAGGGACAGGGATAGGGACAGATACGCAGTATTTT. Protein product: CASSAGTGIGTDTQYF.

This clonotype appeared once. The chain joins TRBV2 to TRBJ1-3; maybe TRBD1 (6 bases). CDR1 and CDR2 from the germline V gene are SNHLY and FYNNEI. The CDR3 contains 13 residues. The V end was cut by 6 bases, the J end by 4 bases, with 10 bases between. This chain's CDR3 is CASSHRVGNTIYF. CDR3 DNA: TGTGCCAGCAGCCACAGGGTCGGAAACACCATATATTTT.

This clonotype was counted only a few times. V is TRBV29-1 and J is TRBJ1-4; 8 bases line up with TRBD1. J gave up 7 bases and V 3 bases, and 7 bases lay outside the gene matches. The CDR3 has 14 amino acids. Germline-derived CDR1 and CDR2 are SQVTM and ANQGSEA. In DNA, the CDR3 is TGCAGCGTTGACCAGACAGGGGTTGGTGAAAAACTGTTTTTT. Its translation is CSVDQTGVGEKLFF.

The genes are TRBV7-8 and TRBJ2-5; D gene unclear. Per germline, CDR1 SGHVS and CDR2 FQNEAQ. V lost 2 bases to trimming and J lost 5 bases, with 6 bases between them. The CDR3 is made up of 12 amino acids. The CDR3 sequence is CASSLMLETQYF. DNA of the CDR3: TGTGCCAGCAGCTTAATGCTGGAGACCCAGTACTTC. Complete variable domain (other parts from reference TRBV7-8 and TRBJ2-5): GAGVSQSPRYKVAKRGQDVALRCDPISGHVSLFWYQQALGQGPEFLTYFQNEAQLDKSGLPSDRFFAERPEGSVSTLKIQRTQQEDSAVYLCASSLMLETQYFGPGTRLLVL.

The J gene is TRBJ1-6, the V gene TRBV12-5; D gene uncertain. Germline assignment: CDR1 LGHNT and CDR2 FRNRAP. V shed 0 bases and J shed 8 bases, with 11 bases lying between them. The CDR3 covers 15 residues. CDR3 sequence reads: CASGLVHNKDSPLHF. The DNA of the CDR3 is TGTGCTAGTGGTTTGGTCCACAACAAGGATTCACCCCTCCACTTT.

This chain joins TRBV4-2 and TRBJ1-1, with D possibly being TRBD1 (5 bases). There are 15 residues in the CDR3. Trimming removed 0 bases at V and 7 bases at J, with 15 bases between. Germline V gene lookup returns CDR1 LGHNA and CDR2 YNFKEQ. The CDR3 DNA follows: TGTGCCAGCAGCCAAGAACCGGGGGGGACTATTGAAGCTTTCTTT. Translating it yields CASSQEPGGTIEAFF.

CDR3 DNA: TGTGCCAGCAGTTTGCCCAGAGTACAAGAGACCCAGTACTTC. Protein sequence: CASSLPRVQETQYF. V usage is TRBV12-3 or TRBV12-4 and J usage is TRBJ2-5; no clear D. The CDR3 is 14 amino acids. Between the trimmed V and J ends, which lost 3 bases and 2 bases, there was a span of 10 bases.

The chain employs TRBV6-5 and TRBJ2-7; D remains ambiguous. This CDR3 spans 14 amino acids. The ends were cut back, 0 bases at V and 3 bases at J, with 9 bases in the middle. The germline V gene encodes CDR1 MNHEY and CDR2 SVGAGI. The CDR3 reads CASSYSRKSYEQYF. The CDR3 nucleotides read TGTGCCAGCAGTTACTCAAGGAAGAGCTACGAGCAGTACTTC.

This sequence joins TRBV4-3 and TRBJ1-5, with 11 bases that match TRBD1. This CDR3 comprises 15 residues. Germline V gene lookup returns CDR1 LGHNA and CDR2 YSLEER. V dropped 4 bases and J dropped 7; count of bases not matched to a gene: 6. The CDR3 is CASSRDRGKHQPQHF. For the CDR3, the DNA is TGCGCCAGCAGCCGGGACAGGGGGAAGCACCAGCCCCAGCATTTT.

The CDR3 DNA sequence: TGCAGTGCTAGAGATTCCAGGACTGGGGCCAACGTCCTGACTTTC. Translating gives CSARDSRTGANVLTF. The J gene is TRBJ2-6, the V gene TRBV20-1; D uncertain. CDR3 size: 15 residues. Trimming took 0 bases from V and 2 from J, leaving 8 bases between them. Germline CDR1 is DFQATT and CDR2 is SNEGSKA (reference sequence).

In its sample, this clonotype was seen a few times. A junction boundary mismatches the germline segment, possibly from a read error. The V gene is TRBV7-9, the J gene TRBJ1-1; TRBD1 matches at 8 bases. The length of the CDR3 is 11 residues. In germline, CDR1 is SEHNR, CDR2 FQNEAQ (reference sequence). The CDR3 bases are TGTGCCAGCAGCCCACAGGGGGAAGCTTTTTTT. This gives the protein CASSPQGEAFF.

The V gene is TRBV12-3 or TRBV12-4, the J gene TRBJ1-1; D unclear. The CDR3 runs to 14 residues. V shed 4 bases and J shed 1 base, with 10 bases lying between them. CDR3 region: CASSYPWQNTEAFF. CDR3 nucleotide sequence: TGTGCCAGCAGTTACCCGTGGCAGAACACTGAAGCTTTCTTT.

This clonotype was recorded a few times. The chain is built from TRBV10-3 and TRBJ2-2; D gene uncertain. The V and J ends lost 4 bases and 4 bases respectively, with 4 bases between them. The germline V gene encodes CDR1 ENHRY and CDR2 SYGVKD. The CDR3 has 12 residues. The CDR3 reads CAISGFTGELFF. DNA for the CDR3: TGTGCCATCAGTGGGTTCACCGGGGAGCTGTTTTTT.

This clonotype has a handful of counts. V gene TRBV5-6 combines with J gene TRBJ2-2; D is unclear. Germline V gene lookup returns CDR1 SGHDT and CDR2 YYEEEE. V was pared by 2 bases and J by 1 base, with 9 bases between. The CDR3 covers 15 residues. CDR3 amino acids: CASSFQAWNTGELFF. DNA of the CDR3: TGTGCCAGCAGCTTCCAGGCCTGGAACACCGGGGAGCTGTTTTTT.

This clonotype was detected only a few times. The rearrangement uses TRBV3-1 and TRBJ1-3; a weak D match, TRBD1 (6 bases). The germline V gene has CDR1 LGHDT and CDR2 YNNKEL (reference sequence). CDR3 length: 17 residues. Trimming cost V 2 bases and J 1 base, with 15 bases left between them. CDR3 DNA sequence: TGTGCCAGCAGCCAAAGGACCGCAGGGGAATCTGGAAACACCATATATTTT. It yields the protein CASSQRTAGESGNTIYF. The full variable domain, in which reference TRBV3-1 and TRBJ1-3 provide the parts outside the CDR3, is DTAVSQTPKYLVTQMGNDKSIKCEQNLGHDTMYWYKQDSKKFLKIMFSYNNKELIINETVPNRFSPKSPDKAHLNLHINSLELGDSAVYFCASSQRTAGESGNTIYFGEGSWLTVV.

This chain links TRBV6-5 with TRBJ2-3; D may be TRBD1 or TRBD2 (6 bases each). In germline, CDR1 is MNHEY, CDR2 SVGAGI. V was shortened by 5 bases and J by 10 bases, with 22 bases between the two germline ends. The CDR3 extends over 15 amino acids. The CDR3 is CASSPWDTPAGPQYF. The CDR3 DNA is TGTGCCAGCAGTCCCTGGGACACGCCGGCGGGACCGCAGTATTTT.

In this sample, this clonotype turned up a few times. The chain carries TRBV12-3 or TRBV12-4 and TRBJ1-5; 7 bases are shared with TRBD1. The V segment lost 6 bases and the J segment 7 bases; nucleotides outside the gene matches: 3. The CDR3 runs to 12 residues. Here the CDR3 DNA reads TGTGCCAGCAGCCACAGGGGCCAGCCCCAGCATTTT. It yields the protein CASSHRGQPQHF.

This clonotype was seen a few times. The chain has TRBV27 and TRBJ1-5, with 7 bases aligning to TRBD1. V dropped 0 bases and J dropped 7; count of bases not matched to a gene: 3. This CDR3 has 14 amino acids. Germline values: CDR1 MNHEY, CDR2 SMNVEV (reference sequence). In DNA, the CDR3 is TGTGCCAGCAGTTTATCGGCAGGGGGGCAGCCCCAGCATTTT. Encoded protein: CASSLSAGGQPQHF.

V usage is TRBV12-3 or TRBV12-4 and J usage is TRBJ1-1; D unclear. The V and J ends lost 6 bases and 5 bases respectively, with 13 bases between them. The CDR3 loop spans 13 amino acids. The CDR3 spells CASSSPSSTEAFF. CDR3 nucleotides: TGTGCCAGCAGCTCCCCGTCCTCAACTGAAGCTTTCTTT.

The chain has TRBV14 and TRBJ1-1, with a possible D match to TRBD1 (6 bases). V was trimmed by 1 base and J by 5 bases, leaving 14 bases between them. In germline, CDR1 is SGHDN, CDR2 FVKESK. The CDR3 is 15 amino acids. CDR3 DNA: TGTGCCAGCAGCCAAGTGTGGGGGCTGAGGACTGAAGCTTTCTTT. It translates to CASSQVWGLRTEAFF.

The chain is built from TRBV28 and TRBJ2-1; the match to TRBD1 covers 7 bases. The V gene end was trimmed by 10 bases and the J gene end by 3 bases; junction bases not matched to a gene: 9. Germline CDR1 MDHEN, CDR2 SYDVKM. The CDR3 covers 14 residues. The CDR3 DNA is TGTGCCACCTCCGGGACAGCAGTCTACAATGAGCAGTTCTTC. Translated, it gives CATSGTAVYNEQFF.

As regards this clonotype: The final CDR3 position lacks the conserved phenylalanine or tryptophan, pointing to a likely read error. V gene TRBV10-2 combines with J gene TRBJ1-5, with D perhaps matching TRBD1 (5 bases). Trimming cost V 2 bases and J 0 bases, with 17 bases left between them. CDR1 and CDR2 (germline): WSHSY, SAAADI. The CDR3 loop spans 18 amino acids. This chain's CDR3 is CASSEPFERTLSNQPQHL. As DNA, the CDR3 is TGCGCCAGCAGTGAGCCCTTCGAGAGGACACTTAGCAATCAGCCCCAGCATTTG.

The table lists this clonotype with a few counts. In nucleotides, the CDR3 is TGTGCCAGCAGCTCAGATGAAAAACTGTTTTTT. It is translated as CASSSDEKLFF. V usage is TRBV6-5 and J usage is TRBJ1-4, with unresolved D. The ends were cut back, 6 bases at V and 6 bases at J, with 5 bases in the middle. In germline, CDR1 is MNHEY, CDR2 SVGAGI. CDR3 size: 11 residues.

This clonotype was picked up a small number of times. This sequence joins TRBV10-3 and TRBJ1-1; D may be TRBD1 (6 bases). The V end was cut by 6 bases, the J end by 5 bases, with 16 bases between. Germline assignment: CDR1 ENHRY and CDR2 SYGVKD. The CDR3 loop spans 14 amino acids. The CDR3 DNA follows: TGTGCCATCAGACTTACAGGGTCTTCTACTGAAGCTTTCTTT. Translation: CAIRLTGSSTEAFF.

This clonotype was found a few times. This rearrangement joins TRBV6-6 to TRBJ1-1, with a possible D match to TRBD1 (5 bases). This CDR3 region has 15 residues. The V and J ends lost 6 bases and 0 bases respectively, with 14 bases between them. In germline, CDR1 is MNHNY, CDR2 SVGAGI (reference sequence). The CDR3 loop is CASRSRTDMNTEAFF. The CDR3 nucleotides are TGTGCCAGCAGGAGTCGGACGGACATGAACACTGAAGCTTTCTTT.

This clonotype has a single count. The CDR3: CASSDRRGRLTDTQYF. CDR3 bases: TGTGCCAGCAGTGATCGGCGGGGGAGGCTCACAGATACGCAGTATTTT. The chain uses TRBV25-1 and TRBJ2-3, with 7 positions matching TRBD2. The CDR3 consists of 16 residues. J was trimmed by 2 bases and V by 3 bases; bases with no gene match: 8. CDR1 is MGHDK, CDR2 SYGVNS, per germline.

J is TRBJ2-7 and V is TRBV28; D call uncertain. The V end lost 2 bases, the J end lost 4 bases, and 6 bases lay between the germline ends. The CDR3 consists of 12 residues. The germline CDR1 and CDR2 sequences are MDHEN and SYDVKM. The CDR3 spells CASSLILYEQYF. The CDR3 coding sequence is TGTGCCAGCAGTTTAATCCTTTACGAGCAGTACTTC.

This chain links TRBV6-5 with TRBJ2-7, with a possible D match to TRBD1 (5 bases). V lost 0 bases and J 2 bases, leaving 14 bases between the germline ends. Germline CDR1 reads MNHEY; CDR2 reads SVGAGI. The CDR3 consists of 16 residues. CDR3 DNA sequence: TGTGCCAGCAGTTACTCGAGATGGACACCAACCTACGAGCAGTACTTC. The encoded protein is CASSYSRWTPTYEQYF.

This clonotype was detected only a few times. The chain joins TRBV6-1 to TRBJ1-5; tentatively, D is TRBD1 (5 bases). Germline CDR1 and CDR2: MNHNS and SASEGT. This CDR3 is 15 amino acids long. Trimming removed 6 bases at V and 4 bases at J, with 16 bases between. Written as DNA, the CDR3 is TGTGCCAGCAGAAAGGTACAGGAGGGGAATCAGCCCCAGCATTTT. The encoded protein is CASRKVQEGNQPQHF.